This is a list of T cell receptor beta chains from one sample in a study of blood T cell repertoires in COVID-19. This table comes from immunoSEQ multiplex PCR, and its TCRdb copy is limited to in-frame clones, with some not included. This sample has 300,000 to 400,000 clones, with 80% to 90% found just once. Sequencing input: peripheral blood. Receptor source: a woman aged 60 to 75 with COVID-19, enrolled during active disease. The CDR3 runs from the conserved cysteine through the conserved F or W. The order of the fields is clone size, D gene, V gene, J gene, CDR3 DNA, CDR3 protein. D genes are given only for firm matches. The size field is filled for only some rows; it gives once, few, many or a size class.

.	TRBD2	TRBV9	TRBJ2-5	TGTGCCAGCAGCGTCAGTGCTAGCGGGGGCCAAGAGACCCAGTACTTC	CASSVSASGGQETQYF
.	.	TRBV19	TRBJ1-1	TGTGCCAGTAGTCAGGGTGGCACTGAAGCTTTCTTT	CASSQGGTEAFF
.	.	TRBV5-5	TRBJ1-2	TGTGCCAGCAGCCGTCAGGTCGGGGGGATAAACTATGGCTACACCTTC	CASSRQVGGINYGYTF
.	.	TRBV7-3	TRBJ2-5	TGTGCCAGCAGCCCTGGGACATTCCAAGAGACCCAGTACTTC	CASSPGTFQETQYF
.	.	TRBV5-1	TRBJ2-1	TGCGCCAGCAGCTCCTCACGGGATCGGAACAATGAGCAGTTCTTC	CASSSSRDRNNEQFF
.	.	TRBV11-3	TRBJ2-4	TGTGCCAGCAGCTTACGGGGTCCGGACATTCAGTACTTC	CASSLRGPDIQYF
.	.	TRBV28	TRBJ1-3	TGTGCCAGCAGTTCAGGGGCCTCTGGAAACACCATATATTTT	CASSSGASGNTIYF
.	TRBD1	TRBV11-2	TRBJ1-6	TGTGCCAGCAGCAGGGACAGAGCTAATTCACCCCTCCACTTT	CASSRDRANSPLHF
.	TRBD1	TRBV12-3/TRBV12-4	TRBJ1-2	TGTGCCAGCAGTTTCACAGGGGGCTATGGCTACACCTTC	CASSFTGGYGYTF
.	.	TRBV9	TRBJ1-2	TGTGCCAGCAGCCGCACAGCTAACTATGGCTACACCTTC	CASSRTANYGYTF
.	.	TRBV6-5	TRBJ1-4	TGTGCCAGCAGTTACTCGTGGAGGGTGGGTAATGAAAAACTGTTTTTT	CASSYSWRVGNEKLFF
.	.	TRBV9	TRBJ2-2	TGTGCCAGCAGCTCTAGGACAGAGAACACCGGGGAGCTGTTTTTT	CASSSRTENTGELFF
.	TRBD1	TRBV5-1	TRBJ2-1	TGCGCCAGCAGCTTGGTGCCGGGGACAGGGGACCTCTTC	CASSLVPGTGDLF
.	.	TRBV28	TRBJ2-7	TGTGCCAGCAGTTTACGTATCTACGAGCAGTACTTC	CASSLRIYEQYF
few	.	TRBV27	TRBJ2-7	TGTGCCAGCAGTTTTGAGATTGGCTACGAGCAGTACTTC	CASSFEIGYEQYF
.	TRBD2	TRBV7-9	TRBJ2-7	TGTGCCAGCAGCTTATCTACCACTAGCGGGGATGAGCAGTACTTC	CASSLSTTSGDEQYF
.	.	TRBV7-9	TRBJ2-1	TGTGCCAGCAGCCCCTTTCCTGAGCAGTTCTTC	CASSPFPEQFF
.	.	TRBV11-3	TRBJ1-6	TGTGCCAGCAGCTTAGATACGTTAAGGACAGCCAATAGGTCACCCCTCCACTTT	CASSLDTLRTANRSPLHF
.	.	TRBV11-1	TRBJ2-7	TGTGCCAGCAGTTCCAGGGTACCCTACGAGCAGTACTTC	CASSSRVPYEQYF
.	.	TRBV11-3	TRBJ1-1	TGTGCCAGCAGCTGGACAGTGAACACTGAAGCTTTCTTT	CASSWTVNTEAFF
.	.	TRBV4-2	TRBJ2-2	TGTGCCAGCAGCCCCGACTATAACACCGGGGAGCTGTTTTTT	CASSPDYNTGELFF
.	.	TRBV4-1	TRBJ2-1	TGCGCCAGCAGCCAAGATTCAGGAATTTACAATGAGCAGTTCTTC	CASSQDSGIYNEQFF
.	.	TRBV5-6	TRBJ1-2	TGTGCCAGCAGCCCCAGGACATTTGGCTACACCTTC	CASSPRTFGYTF
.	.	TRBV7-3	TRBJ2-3	TGTGCCAGCAGCTTAACCCTTAGCACAGATACGCAGTATTTT	CASSLTLSTDTQYF
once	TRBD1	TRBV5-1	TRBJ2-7	TGCGCCAGCAGCTTGGAGACAGGGGCCTACGAGCAGTACTTC	CASSLETGAYEQYF
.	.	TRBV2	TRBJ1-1	TGTGCCAGCAGGAAAGACACGAACACTGAAGCTTTCTTT	CASRKDTNTEAFF
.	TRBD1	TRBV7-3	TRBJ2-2	TGTGCCAGCAGCGCAACCGGGACAGGGATTGGCACCGGGGAGCTGTTTTTT	CASSATGTGIGTGELFF
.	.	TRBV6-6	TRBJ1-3	TGTGCCAGCAGCCCCGGGACATTCTCTGGAAACACCATATATTTT	CASSPGTFSGNTIYF
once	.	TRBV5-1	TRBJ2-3	TGCGCCAGCAGCTTGGCCAAGGGGATCCCAGATACGCAGTATTTT	CASSLAKGIPDTQYF
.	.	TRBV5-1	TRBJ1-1	TGCGCCAGCAGCTTGCGAACAACCACTGAAGCTTTCTTT	CASSLRTTTEAFF
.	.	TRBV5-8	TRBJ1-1	TGTGCCAGCAGCTTGTATGGCACAGACACTGAAGCTTTCTTT	CASSLYGTDTEAFF
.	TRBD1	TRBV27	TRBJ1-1	TGTGCCAGTATGGCTCTGAGGGGGCTGAACACTGAAGCTTTCTTT	CASMALRGLNTEAFF
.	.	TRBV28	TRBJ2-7	TGTGCCAGCAGTACGGAAGGGCAGGGGTGGGGATACGAGCAGTACTTC	CASSTEGQGWGYEQYF
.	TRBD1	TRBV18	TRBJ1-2	TGTGCCAGCTCTCGGACAGGGGGCGATGGCTACACCTTC	CASSRTGGDGYTF
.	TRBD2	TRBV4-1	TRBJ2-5	TGCGCCAGCAGCCAAGAACGACTAGCGGGTCTGGAGACCCAGTACTTC	CASSQERLAGLETQYF
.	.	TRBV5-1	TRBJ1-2	TGCGCCAGCAGCGCCGCAGGACAGCGGACCTATGGCTACACCTTC	CASSAAGQRTYGYTF
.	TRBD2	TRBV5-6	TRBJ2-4	TGTGCCAGCAGCTGGGGGAGGGGAGGGAAAAACATTCAGTACTTC	CASSWGRGGKNIQYF
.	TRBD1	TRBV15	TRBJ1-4	TGTGCCACCAGCAGAGACAGGGGGCTTGAAAAACTGTTTTTT	CATSRDRGLEKLFF
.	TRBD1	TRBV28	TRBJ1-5	TGTGCCAGCAGTTTACGAGGGGGCATGAGTCAGCCCCAGCATTTT	CASSLRGGMSQPQHF
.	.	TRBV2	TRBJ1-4	TGTGCCAGCAACCAAAACAGGGTCGGCGAAAAACTGTTTTTT	CASNQNRVGEKLFF
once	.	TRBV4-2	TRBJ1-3	TGTGCCAGCAGCCAAGGGCCCTCTTCTGGAAACACCATATATTTT	CASSQGPSSGNTIYF
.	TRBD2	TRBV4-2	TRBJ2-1	TGTGCCAGCAGCCAAGATGCGGGGGGGCCCAATGAGCAGTTCTTC	CASSQDAGGPNEQFF
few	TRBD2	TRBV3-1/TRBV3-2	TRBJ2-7	TGTGCCAGCAGCCCGGATAGCGGGGGCTCCTACGAGCAGTACTTC	CASSPDSGGSYEQYF
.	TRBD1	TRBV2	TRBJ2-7	TGTGCCAGCACCGCGGGACAGGTCCACGAGCAGTACTTC	CASTAGQVHEQYF
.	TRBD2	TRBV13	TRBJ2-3	TGTGCCAGCAGCTCCCGTAGCGGGGGGGCGTTGGGAGATACGCAGTATTTT	CASSSRSGGALGDTQYF
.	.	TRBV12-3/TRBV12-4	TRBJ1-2	TGTGCCAGCAGTTTACGGCTTGAGCGTGGCTACACCTTC	CASSLRLERGYTF
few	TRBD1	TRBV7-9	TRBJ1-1	TGTGCCAGCAGCTTAGCGGGGACAGACACTGAAGCTTTCTTT	CASSLAGTDTEAFF
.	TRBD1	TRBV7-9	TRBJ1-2	TGTGCCAGCAGCCAGGGGGTAGGCGCTAACTATGGCTACACCTTC	CASSQGVGANYGYTF
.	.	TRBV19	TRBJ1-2	TGTGCCAGTACCCTACAGGCTAACTATGGCTACACCTTC	CASTLQANYGYTF
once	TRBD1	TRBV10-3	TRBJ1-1	TGTGCCATCAGTGACCGGGGACAGGCGAACACTGAAGCTTTCTTT	CAISDRGQANTEAFF
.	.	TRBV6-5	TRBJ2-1	TGTGCCAGCAGTTCCCCAAGGGGGGGGCCGCAGCAGTTCTTC	CASSSPRGGPQQFF
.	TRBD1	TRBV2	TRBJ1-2	TGTGCCAGCAGACAGGGGGCTAATGGCTACACCTTC	CASRQGANGYTF
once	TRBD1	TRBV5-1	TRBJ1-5	TGCGCCAGCAGCTTGTTCCCAGGGGGCTATGGGAATCAGCCCCAGCATTTT	CASSLFPGGYGNQPQHF